These 19 T cell receptor beta chains were sequenced from one sample in a study of CD8 T cells in Susac syndrome. RNA was extracted with the RNeasy kit, and a quantity of roughly 0.45 to 1 ug was reverse transcribed using random hexamers. TCRdb analysed the immunoSEQ multiplex PCR reads with MiXCR anew, one entry per CDR3 protein. The data show under 200,000 distinct CDR3 sequences, with 85% to 95% seen just once and 0.1% held by the top ten. The sequenced material came from CD4+ T cells from PBMCs. The receptors derive from a human donor in good health.

V usage is TRBV6-1 and J usage is TRBJ2-4; possibly TRBD2 for D (6 bases). Trimming cost V 6 bases and J 0 bases, with 21 bases left between them. The V gene's germline CDR1 is MNHNS and CDR2 SASEGT. CDR3 size: 18 residues. The CDR3 is CASRWDLVIDLAKNIQYF. The DNA for the CDR3 is TGTGCCAGCAGATGGGACTTAGTCATAGACCTAGCCAAAAACATTCAGTACTTC.

The chain joins TRBV15 to TRBJ2-3, with D unclear. Per germline, CDR1 LNHNV and CDR2 YYDKDF (reference sequence). The V end lost 0 bases, the J end lost 10 bases, and 14 bases lay between the germline ends. There are 14 residues in the CDR3. The CDR3 here is CATSRDSILVSQYF. CDR3 bases: TGTGCCACCAGCAGAGATTCGATCCTCGTGTCGCAGTATTTT.

The chain links TRBV5-1 to TRBJ1-4, with D perhaps TRBD1 (6 bases). The CDR3 contains 16 residues. Germline CDR1 reads SGHRS; CDR2 reads YFSETQ. Between the trimmed V and J ends, which lost 4 bases and 1 base, there was a span of 14 bases. This CDR3 is CASSPSWGRTNEKLFF. Written as DNA, the CDR3 is TGCGCCAGCAGCCCCTCGTGGGGGCGAACTAATGAAAAACTGTTTTTT. The complete variable domain, with remaining parts taken from reference TRBV5-1 and TRBJ1-4, reads KAGVTQTPRYLIKTRGQQVTLSCSPISGHRSVSWYQQTPGQGLQFLFEYFSETQRNKGNFPGRFSGRQFSNSRSEMNVSTLELGDSALYLCASSPSWGRTNEKLFFGSGTQLSVL.

The CDR3 nucleotides read TGTGCCAGCAGTTTAAGTGGGACTGGAAACACCATATATTTT. It codes for CASSLSGTGNTIYF. J is TRBJ1-3 and V is TRBV12-3 or TRBV12-4; D gene unclear. This CDR3 has 14 amino acids. The V and J ends lost 2 bases and 2 bases respectively, with 7 bases between them.

The CDR3 coding sequence is TGTGCCAGCTCTAGTCTAACCTACAATGAGCAGTTCTTC. Amino acids: CASSSLTYNEQFF. The J gene is TRBJ2-1, the V gene TRBV12-3 or TRBV12-4; D remains unclear. The CDR3 spans 13 residues. V shed 8 bases and J shed 2 bases, with 10 bases lying between them.

The chain uses TRBV7-2 and TRBJ1-3; D ambiguous. V lost 1 base to trimming and J lost 5 bases, with 12 bases between them. CDR1 and CDR2 from the germline V gene are SGHTA and FQGNSA. There are 15 residues in the CDR3. CDR3 sequence: CASSLEGPGRNTIYF. As DNA, the CDR3 is TGTGCCAGCAGCTTAGAAGGCCCTGGGAGAAACACCATATATTTT.

This chain links TRBV6-1 with TRBJ2-7; 9 bases match TRBD1. J lost 2 bases, V lost 11 bases, and 7 bases had no gene match. The CDR3 length is 13 residues. Per the germline V gene, CDR1 is MNHNS and CDR2 is SASEGT. CDR3 amino acids: CALGQGITYEQYF. The CDR3 coding sequence is TGTGCCCTCGGACAGGGGATCACCTACGAGCAGTACTTC.

This rearrangement joins TRBV7-9 to TRBJ2-2, with D possibly matching TRBD1 (7 bases). Trimming took off 5 bases at V and 6 bases at J, with 16 bases between the two ends. The germline V gene has CDR1 SEHNR and CDR2 FQNEAQ (reference sequence). This CDR3 contains 15 residues. CDR3 sequence: CASSPTGTLSGELFF. For the CDR3, the DNA is TGTGCCAGCAGCCCGACAGGGACTCTTTCCGGGGAGCTGTTTTTT.

This rearrangement joins TRBV7-2 to TRBJ2-1, with D uncertain. The ends were cut back, 2 bases at V and 7 bases at J, with 9 bases in the middle. This CDR3 contains 13 residues. Germline loops: CDR1 SGHTA, CDR2 FQGNSA. In DNA form, the CDR3 reads TGTGCCAGCAGCTTAACAGTAGTTAATGAGCAGTTCTTC. Translated: CASSLTVVNEQFF.

The chain is built from TRBV11-2 and TRBJ2-5; D unresolved. Per germline, CDR1 SGHAT and CDR2 FQNNGV. The CDR3 consists of 14 residues. Trimming stripped 5 bases from V and 2 bases from J, with 12 bases between. CDR3 amino acids: CASSKDARQETQYF. The CDR3, as DNA: TGTGCCAGCAGCAAGGACGCTAGACAAGAGACCCAGTACTTC.

This clonotype was recorded a few times. The V and J genes are TRBV19 and TRBJ1-5; D is uncertain. Trimming took 5 bases from V and 5 from J, leaving 7 bases between them. Germline V gives CDR1 LNHDA, CDR2 SQIVND (reference sequence). This CDR3 region has 12 residues. CDR3 in DNA: TGTGCCAGTAGTTCGAGTTATCAGCCCCAGCATTTT. Its translation is CASSSSYQPQHF. The variable domain in full, with the rest retrieved from reference TRBV19 and TRBJ1-5, is DGGITQSPKYLFRKEGQNVTLSCEQNLNHDAMYWYRQDPGQGLRLIYYSQIVNDFQKGDIAEGYSVSREKKESFPLTVTSAQKNPTAFYLCASSSSYQPQHFGDGTRLSIL.

This chain links TRBV10-3 with TRBJ2-7; the D is unclear. This CDR3 region has 14 residues. Trimming shortened V by 0 bases and J by 5 bases, and 11 bases separated the two germline ends. CDR1 is ENHRY, CDR2 SYGVKD, per germline. The CDR3: CAISESGELHEQYF. CDR3 bases: TGTGCCATCAGTGAGTCCGGCGAGCTTCACGAGCAGTACTTC.

The V gene is TRBV29-1, the J gene TRBJ2-3, with 7 bases fitting TRBD1. The CDR3 has 15 residues. V lost 7 bases, J lost 3 bases, and 13 bases stayed unmatched. Germline V lookup: CDR1 SQVTM, CDR2 ANQGSEA. CDR3 coding DNA: TGCAGCGAGAGGGGTTTCGACAGGGAGACAGATACGCAGTATTTT. Its translation: CSERGFDRETDTQYF.

The genes are TRBV4-1 and TRBJ2-3; 11 positions match TRBD2. Losses at the gene ends were 5 bases for V and 7 bases for J; bases not matched to a gene: 5. Germline V gives CDR1 MGHRA, CDR2 YSYEKL. This CDR3 has 14 residues. The CDR3, as DNA: TGCGCCAGCAGCAGACTAGCGGGGTTGAATACGCAGTATTTT. Translating it yields CASSRLAGLNTQYF.

The gene calls are TRBV7-9 and TRBJ2-3, with 8 positions matching TRBD2. Trimming removed 4 bases from V and 2 bases from J; junction bases left unmatched: 8. The V gene's germline CDR1 is SEHNR and CDR2 FQNEAQ (reference sequence). This CDR3 spans 16 amino acids. Here the CDR3 DNA reads TGTGCCAGCAGCTCCCCCCGGGGGGGAAACACAGATACGCAGTATTTT. Translation gives CASSSPRGGNTDTQYF. Using reference TRBV7-9 and TRBJ2-3 for the parts outside the CDR3, the full variable domain is DTGVSQNPRHKITKRGQNVTFRCDPISEHNRLYWYRQTLGQGPEFLTYFQNEAQLEKSRLLSDRFSAERPKGSFSTLEIQRTEQGDSAMYLCASSSPRGGNTDTQYFGPGTRLTVL.

V is TRBV6-5 and J is TRBJ2-2, with D unclear. This CDR3 has 13 residues. Germline values: CDR1 MNHEY, CDR2 SVGAGI. V dropped 0 bases and J dropped 1 base, with 0 bases sitting between them. The CDR3 region has the DNA TGTGCCAGCAGTTACTCGAACACCGGGGAGCTGTTTTTT. Translated: CASSYSNTGELFF.

The chain combines TRBV19 with TRBJ1-5; TRBD1 might be the D (5 bases). Trimming removed 8 bases at V and 0 bases at J, with 11 bases between. Germline CDR1 and CDR2: LNHDA and SQIVND (reference sequence). This CDR3 contains 14 residues. The CDR3 DNA reads TGTGCCAGTCAGGGAGCCTATAGCAATCAGCCCCAGCATTTT. Protein sequence: CASQGAYSNQPQHF.

This chain links TRBV2 with TRBJ1-1; TRBD1 aligns across 12 bases. CDR1 and CDR2 from the germline V gene are SNHLY and FYNNEI. With V trimmed by 6 bases and J by 1 base, 3 bases remained unmatched. The length of the CDR3 is 15 residues. In nucleotides, the CDR3 is TGTGCCAGCAGGGGACAGGGGGCCGGGAACACTGAAGCTTTCTTT. Translation gives CASRGQGAGNTEAFF. Drawing the rest from reference TRBV2 and TRBJ1-1, the complete variable domain is EPEVTQTPSHQVTQMGQEVILRCVPISNHLYFYWYRQILGQKVEFLVSFYNNEISEKSEIFDDQFSVERPDGSNFTLKIRSTKLEDSAMYFCASRGQGAGNTEAFFGQGTRLTVV.

The J gene is TRBJ1-2, the V gene TRBV6-5, with D maybe TRBD1 (5 bases). Germline V gene sequence: CDR1 MNHEY, CDR2 SVGAGI. The ends were cut back, 2 bases at V and 6 bases at J, with 10 bases in the middle. The CDR3 runs 13 residues. The CDR3: CASSYDRLNGYTF. The CDR3 DNA reads as TGTGCCAGCAGTTACGACAGACTAAATGGCTACACCTTC.